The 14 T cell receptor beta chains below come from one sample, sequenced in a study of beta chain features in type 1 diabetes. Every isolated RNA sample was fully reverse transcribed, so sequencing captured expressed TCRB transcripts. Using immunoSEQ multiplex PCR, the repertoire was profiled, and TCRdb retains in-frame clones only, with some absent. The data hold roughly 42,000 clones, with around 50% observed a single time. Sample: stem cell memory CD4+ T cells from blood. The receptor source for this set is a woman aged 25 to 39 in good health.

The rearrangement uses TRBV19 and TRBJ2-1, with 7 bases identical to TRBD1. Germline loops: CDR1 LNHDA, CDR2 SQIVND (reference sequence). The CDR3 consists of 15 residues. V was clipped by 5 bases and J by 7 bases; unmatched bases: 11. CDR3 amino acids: CASSLSTGRENEQFF. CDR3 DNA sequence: TGTGCCAGTAGTCTGTCGACAGGGAGAGAAAATGAGCAGTTCTTC.

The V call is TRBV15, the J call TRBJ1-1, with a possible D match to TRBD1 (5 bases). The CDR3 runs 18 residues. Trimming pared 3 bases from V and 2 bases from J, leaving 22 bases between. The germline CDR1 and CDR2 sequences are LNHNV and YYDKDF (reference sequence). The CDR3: CATSSPPGTAGINTEAFF. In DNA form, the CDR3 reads TGTGCCACCAGCAGCCCCCCCGGTACCGCAGGGATCAACACTGAAGCTTTCTTT.

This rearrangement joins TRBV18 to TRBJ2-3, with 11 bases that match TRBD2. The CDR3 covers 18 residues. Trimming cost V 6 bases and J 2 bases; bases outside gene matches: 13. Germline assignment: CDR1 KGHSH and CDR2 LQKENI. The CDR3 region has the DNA TGTGCCAGCTCTCTGACTAGCGGGACTACTGGAAACACAGATACGCAGTATTTT. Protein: CASSLTSGTTGNTDTQYF. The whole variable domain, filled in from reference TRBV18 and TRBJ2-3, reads NAGVMQNPRHLVRRRGQEARLRCSPMKGHSHVYWYRQLPEEGLKFMVYLQKENIIDESGMPKERFSAEFPKEGPSILRIQQVVRGDSAAYFCASSLTSGTTGNTDTQYFGPGTRLTVL.

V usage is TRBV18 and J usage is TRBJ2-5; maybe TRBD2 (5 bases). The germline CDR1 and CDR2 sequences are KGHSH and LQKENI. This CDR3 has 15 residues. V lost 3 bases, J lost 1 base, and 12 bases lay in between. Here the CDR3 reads CASSPTGIPQETQYF. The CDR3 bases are TGTGCCAGCTCACCGACCGGGATACCCCAAGAGACCCAGTACTTC. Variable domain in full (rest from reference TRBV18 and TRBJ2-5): NAGVMQNPRHLVRRRGQEARLRCSPMKGHSHVYWYRQLPEEGLKFMVYLQKENIIDESGMPKERFSAEFPKEGPSILRIQQVVRGDSAAYFCASSPTGIPQETQYFGPGTRLLVL.

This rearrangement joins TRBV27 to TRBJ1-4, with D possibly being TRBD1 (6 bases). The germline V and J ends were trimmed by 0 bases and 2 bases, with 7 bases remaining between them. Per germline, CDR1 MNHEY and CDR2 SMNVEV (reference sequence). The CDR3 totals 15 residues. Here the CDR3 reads CASSLSQGTNEKLFF. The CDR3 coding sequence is TGTGCCAGCAGTTTATCCCAGGGGACTAATGAAAAACTGTTTTTT. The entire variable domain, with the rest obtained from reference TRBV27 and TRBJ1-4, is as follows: EAQVTQNPRYLITVTGKKLTVTCSQNMNHEYMSWYRQDPGLGLRQIYYSMNVEVTDKGDVPEGYKVSRKEKRNFPLILESPSPNQTSLYFCASSLSQGTNEKLFFGSGTQLSVL.

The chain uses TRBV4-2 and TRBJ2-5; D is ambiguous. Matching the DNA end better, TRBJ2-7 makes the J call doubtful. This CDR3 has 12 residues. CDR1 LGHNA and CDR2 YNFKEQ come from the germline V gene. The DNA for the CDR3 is TGTGCCAGCAGCTCAACCTCCTACGAGCAGTACTTC. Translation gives CASSSTSYEQYF.

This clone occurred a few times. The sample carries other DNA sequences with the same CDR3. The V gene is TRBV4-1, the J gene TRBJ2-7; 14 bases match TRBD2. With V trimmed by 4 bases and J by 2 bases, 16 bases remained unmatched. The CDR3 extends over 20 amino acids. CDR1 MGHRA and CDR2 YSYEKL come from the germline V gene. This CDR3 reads CASSLPGHPGLAGATYEQYF. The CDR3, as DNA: TGCGCCAGCAGCCTGCCGGGACACCCGGGACTAGCGGGAGCCACCTACGAGCAGTACTTC.

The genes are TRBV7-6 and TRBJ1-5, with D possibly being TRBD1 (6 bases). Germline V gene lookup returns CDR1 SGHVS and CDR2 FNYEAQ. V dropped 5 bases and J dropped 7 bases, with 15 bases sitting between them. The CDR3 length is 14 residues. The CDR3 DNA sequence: TGTGCCAGCAGCCCAAACAGGGCGGGCCAGCCCCAGCATTTT. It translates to CASSPNRAGQPQHF.

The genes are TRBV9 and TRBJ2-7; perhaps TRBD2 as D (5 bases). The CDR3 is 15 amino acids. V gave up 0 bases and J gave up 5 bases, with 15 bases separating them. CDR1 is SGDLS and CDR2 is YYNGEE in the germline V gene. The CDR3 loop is CASSVGVGVTHEQYF. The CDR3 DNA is TGTGCCAGCAGCGTAGGGGTGGGAGTAACCCACGAGCAGTACTTC.

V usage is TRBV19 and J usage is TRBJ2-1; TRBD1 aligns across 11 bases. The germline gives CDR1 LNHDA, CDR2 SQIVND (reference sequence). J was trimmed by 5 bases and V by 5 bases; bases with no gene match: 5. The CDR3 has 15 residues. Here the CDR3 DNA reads TGTGCCAGTAGTCCCCGGACAGGGGGCCACAATGAGCAGTTCTTC. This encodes CASSPRTGGHNEQFF.

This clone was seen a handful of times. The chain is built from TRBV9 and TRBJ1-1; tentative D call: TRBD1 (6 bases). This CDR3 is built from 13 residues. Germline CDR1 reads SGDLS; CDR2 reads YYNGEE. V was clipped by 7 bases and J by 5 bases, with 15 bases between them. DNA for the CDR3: TGTGCCAGCGGCCGACAGGATGGTACTGAAGCTTTCTTT. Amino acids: CASGRQDGTEAFF.

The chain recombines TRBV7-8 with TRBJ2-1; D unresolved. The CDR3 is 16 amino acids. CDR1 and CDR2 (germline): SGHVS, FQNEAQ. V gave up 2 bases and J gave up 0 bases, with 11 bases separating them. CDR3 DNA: TGTGCCAGCAGCTTAAGCCTCCTGAGCTCCTACAATGAGCAGTTCTTC. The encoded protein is CASSLSLLSSYNEQFF.

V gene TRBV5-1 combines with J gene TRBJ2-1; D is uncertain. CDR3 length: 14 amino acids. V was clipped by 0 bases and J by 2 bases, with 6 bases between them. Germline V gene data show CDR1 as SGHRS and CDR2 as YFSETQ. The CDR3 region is CASSLGEPYNEQFF. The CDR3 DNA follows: TGCGCCAGCAGCTTGGGAGAACCCTACAATGAGCAGTTCTTC.

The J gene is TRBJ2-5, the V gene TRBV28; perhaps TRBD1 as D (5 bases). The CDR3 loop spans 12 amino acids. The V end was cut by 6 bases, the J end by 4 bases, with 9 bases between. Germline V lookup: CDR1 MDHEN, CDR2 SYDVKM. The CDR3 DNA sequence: TGTGCCAGCAGAGGGGTGGTAGAGACCCAGTACTTC. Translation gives CASRGVVETQYF.